These 22 T cell receptor beta chains came from one sample sequenced in a study of OX40 agonist ivuxolimab in advanced cancers. Generated by immunoSEQ multiplex PCR, the TCRdb table keeps only in-frame clones and is missing some. This repertoire shows about 10,000 clones, over 60% found once; its top ten account for over 20%. Material: CD4+ or CD8+ T cells sorted from blood, obtained in a trial of the OX40 agonist ivuxolimab. Receptors were obtained from an adult with an advanced solid tumor such as melanoma, head and neck, liver or kidney cancer.

The chain has TRBV6-5 and TRBJ2-5; 8 nucleotides line up with TRBD1. Trimming took 5 bases from V and 2 from J; bases not matched to a gene: 4. The CDR3 loop spans 14 amino acids. Germline CDR1 and CDR2: MNHEY and SVGAGI. CDR3 residues: CASSLDRAQETQYF. As DNA, the CDR3 is TGTGCCAGCAGTCTGGACAGGGCGCAAGAGACCCAGTACTTC.

This sequence joins TRBV4-1 and TRBJ2-2; TRBD2 matches 13 bases. The CDR3 extends over 18 amino acids. CDR1 and CDR2 (germline): MGHRA, YSYEKL. Unmatched junction bases numbered 11, after V lost 4 bases and J lost 6 bases. This CDR3 is CASSPYLLAGGLAGELFF. In nucleotides, the CDR3 is TGCGCCAGCAGCCCTTACTTACTAGCGGGGGGGCTTGCCGGGGAGCTGTTTTTT.

The chain has TRBV9 and TRBJ2-7, with D uncertain. The CDR3 totals 13 residues. Trimming pared 3 bases from V and 0 bases from J, leaving 7 bases between. In germline, CDR1 is SGDLS, CDR2 YYNGEE. The CDR3 bases are TGTGCCAGCAGCGCCCCTAGCTCCTACGAGCAGTACTTC. It specifies CASSAPSSYEQYF.

The V and J genes are TRBV7-3 and TRBJ2-1; 8 bases are a match to TRBD2. Losses at the gene ends were 1 base for V and 6 bases for J; bases not matched to a gene: 5. Germline V gives CDR1 SGHTA, CDR2 FQGTGA. CDR3 size: 15 residues. The CDR3 region has the DNA TGTGCCAGCAGCTTAAACGGGGGGGGACCCAATGAGCAGTTCTTC. Translation gives CASSLNGGGPNEQFF. Looking up the rest from reference TRBV7-3 and TRBJ2-1 gives the full variable domain: GAGVSQTPSNKVTEKGKYVELRCDPISGHTALYWYRQSLGQGPEFLIYFQGTGAADDSGLPNDRFFAVRPEGSVSTLKIQRTERGDSAVYLCASSLNGGGPNEQFFGPGTRLTVL.

This sequence joins TRBV5-1 and TRBJ2-7, with 9 positions matching TRBD2. Germline V lookup: CDR1 SGHRS, CDR2 YFSETQ. This CDR3 spans 14 amino acids. V shed 1 base and J 6 bases; nucleotides not matched to a gene: 5. CDR3 region: CASSLKAGGPEQYF. CDR3 DNA: TGCGCCAGCAGCTTGAAAGCGGGGGGCCCCGAGCAGTACTTC.

The chain is built from TRBV9 and TRBJ2-3; D unresolved. The CDR3 totals 14 residues. CDR1 is SGDLS, CDR2 YYNGEE, per germline. V was trimmed by 3 bases and J by 2 bases, leaving 10 bases between them. DNA for the CDR3: TGTGCCAGCAGCGAGTGGGGTTCCACAGATACGCAGTATTTT. It encodes CASSEWGSTDTQYF.

The chain couples TRBV19 to TRBJ2-7; 7 nucleotides agree with TRBD2. In germline, CDR1 is LNHDA, CDR2 SQIVND (reference sequence). This CDR3 region has 14 residues. The trim removed 3 bases at V and 0 bases at J, leaving 2 bases unmatched. The CDR3 DNA sequence: TGTGCCAGTAGTATGGAGCGGGGCTCCTACGAGCAGTACTTC. It codes for CASSMERGSYEQYF.

V usage is TRBV29-1 and J usage is TRBJ1-2, with 10 bases lining up with TRBD1. CDR1 is SQVTM and CDR2 is ANQGSEA in the germline V gene. This CDR3 contains 14 residues. V lost 6 bases, J lost 7 bases, and 11 bases stayed unmatched. CDR3 in DNA: TGCAGCGTACAAGGGACAGGGGTGTATGGTGGCTACACCTTC. Translating it yields CSVQGTGVYGGYTF.

This clone appeared a single time. The V and J genes are TRBV28 and TRBJ2-1; 11 nucleotides align to TRBD2. J lost 6 bases, V lost 7 bases, and 11 bases had no gene match. This CDR3 contains 16 residues. Per germline, CDR1 MDHEN and CDR2 SYDVKM. DNA of the CDR3: TGTGCCAGCATCTCCCCCGGACTAGCGGGCCTCAATGAGCAGTTCTTC. It is translated as CASISPGLAGLNEQFF.

The chain has TRBV27 and TRBJ1-5, with a weak D call TRBD1 (5 bases). Germline CDR1 MNHEY, CDR2 SMNVEV (reference sequence). CDR3 size: 14 residues. Between the trimmed V and J ends, which lost 3 bases and 1 base, there was a span of 7 bases. The CDR3 region is CASSLQGSNQPQHF. CDR3 DNA: TGTGCCAGCAGTTTGCAGGGCAGCAATCAGCCCCAGCATTTT.

The CDR3, as DNA: TGTGCCAGCAACCAGCGGGGGAACACCGGGGAGCTGTTTTTT. It encodes CASNQRGNTGELFF. The J gene is TRBJ2-2, the V gene TRBV5-6; 7 nucleotides line up with TRBD2. This CDR3 has 14 amino acids. The germline CDR1 and CDR2 sequences are SGHDT and YYEEEE. V lost 6 bases, J lost 1 base, and 3 bases stayed unmatched.

This clone turned up a few times. V and J are TRBV11-2 and TRBJ2-2; 9 positions agree with TRBD2. Trimming took 2 bases from V and 8 from J; bases not matched to a gene: 6. Germline V gene lookup returns CDR1 SGHAT and CDR2 FQNNGV. CDR3 length: 15 amino acids. CDR3: CASSLQASGAGELFF. CDR3 sequence (DNA): TGTGCCAGCAGCTTACAGGCTAGCGGGGCTGGGGAGCTGTTTTTT.

V and J are TRBV9 and TRBJ2-3; D is unclear. The CDR3 sequence is 15 residues long. Per germline, CDR1 SGDLS and CDR2 YYNGEE. V was cut by 3 bases and J by 1 base, with 12 bases left in between. CDR3 sequence: CASSDSGGGTDTQYF. CDR3 bases: TGTGCCAGCAGCGACTCGGGCGGCGGCACAGATACGCAGTATTTT.

This chain uses TRBV7-6 with TRBJ2-2, with D maybe TRBD2 (7 bases). Germline V gives CDR1 SGHVS, CDR2 FNYEAQ. The CDR3 sequence is 15 residues long. The ends were cut back, 5 bases at V and 4 bases at J, with 14 bases in the middle. This chain's CDR3 is CASSTGGEGTGELFF. Here the CDR3 DNA reads TGTGCCAGCAGCACGGGGGGCGAAGGCACCGGGGAGCTGTTTTTT. The full variable domain, with the rest looked up from reference TRBV7-6 and TRBJ2-2, is GAGVSQSPRYKVTKRGQDVALRCDPISGHVSLYWYRQALGQGPEFLTYFNYEAQQDKSGLPNDRFSAERPEGSISTLTIQRTEQRDSAMYRCASSTGGEGTGELFFGEGSRLTVL.

This chain connects TRBV6-1 to TRBJ2-3; TRBD2 is a possible D gene (6 bases). Germline CDR1 MNHNS, CDR2 SASEGT. The CDR3 loop spans 13 amino acids. Trimming left V 5 bases short and J 6 bases short, with 12 bases between. CDR3 bases: TGTGCCAGCAGTTATTCTAGCGCGGATACGCAGTATTTT. This gives the protein CASSYSSADTQYF.

Remarks on this clone: The junction departs from the called germline gene at one end, perhaps through a read error. The rearrangement uses TRBV6-1 and TRBJ2-7, with 11 positions matching TRBD2. CDR1 is MNHNS and CDR2 is SASEGT in the germline V gene. The length of the CDR3 is 14 residues. The chain's CDR3 is CATLPGTSGYGQYF. For the CDR3, the DNA is TGTGCCACCCTTCCTGGGACTAGCGGCTACGGGCAGTACTTC.

This chain joins TRBV6-8 and TRBJ2-6; no reliable D call. V was shortened by 2 bases and J by 5 bases, with 10 bases between the two germline ends. Germline CDR1 and CDR2: MNHGY and SAAAGT. This CDR3 has 15 amino acids. The chain's CDR3 is CASSYRPLRANVLTF. The DNA of the CDR3 is TGTGCCAGCAGTTACAGGCCGTTAAGGGCCAACGTCCTGACTTTC.

The gene calls are TRBV10-3 and TRBJ2-7, with TRBD1 as a possible D gene (6 bases). V was clipped by 5 bases and J by 6 bases, with 14 bases between them. CDR1 and CDR2 from the germline V gene are ENHRY and SYGVKD. The CDR3 is made up of 13 amino acids. CDR3 nucleotides: TGTGCCATCAGTAGGGACAACGGGGCCGAGCAGTACTTC. As protein: CAISRDNGAEQYF.

This chain uses TRBV11-2 with TRBJ2-1; no definite D call. This CDR3 has 15 amino acids. Germline CDR1 reads SGHAT; CDR2 reads FQNNGV. Trimming stripped 0 bases from V and 0 bases from J, with 6 bases between. CDR3 region: CASSLEFSSYNEQFF. As DNA, the CDR3 is TGTGCCAGCAGCTTAGAATTCAGCTCCTACAATGAGCAGTTCTTC.

The V call is TRBV18, the J call TRBJ2-1; unclear D gene. The CDR3 is 14 residues long. Germline lookup yields CDR1 KGHSH and CDR2 LQKENI. Trimming shortened V by 4 bases and J by 7 bases, and 14 bases separated the two germline ends. The CDR3 region is CASSRAGQVNEQFF. The CDR3 DNA follows: TGTGCCAGCTCACGGGCTGGGCAGGTAAATGAGCAGTTCTTC.

J is TRBJ2-1 and V is TRBV4-3; D unclear. CDR1 and CDR2 from the germline V gene are LGHNA and YSLEER. This CDR3 is built from 15 residues. The V gene lost 1 base and the J gene lost 8 bases, with 15 bases spanning the gap. CDR3 nucleotides: TGCGCCAGCAGCCAAGCGTGGCTTATCCGAGATGAGCAGTTCTTC. Translated, it gives CASSQAWLIRDEQFF.

A few counts support this clone. The V and J genes are TRBV28 and TRBJ1-6; D ambiguous. Trimming removed 7 bases at V and 3 bases at J, with 4 bases between. Germline values: CDR1 MDHEN, CDR2 SYDVKM. The CDR3 has 12 amino acids. The CDR3 bases are TGTGCCAGCAAAGACTATAATTCACCCCTCCACTTT. As protein: CASKDYNSPLHF.